This entry features one TCR beta chain sequence. This record belongs to a study of blood T cell repertoires in COVID-19. Across the study: From the United States, Italy and Spain came samples of acute and convalescent COVID-19.

Repertoires were generated with immunoSEQ multiplex PCR, while TCRdb's copy carries only in-frame clones and drops some. Among tens of thousands of clones, approximately 88% were seen once, and the ten largest hold around 2.3%. This CDR3 has 15 amino acids. The V and J ends lost 1 base and 5 bases respectively, with 15 bases between them. CDR1 and CDR2 (germline): SGHDN, FVKESK. Specimen: peripheral blood. V usage is TRBV14 and J usage is TRBJ2-7, with a possible D match to TRBD2 (5 bases). This receptor was taken from an elderly man with active or convalescent COVID-19. CDR3 nucleotides: TGTGCCAGCAGCCAAGGTCGAGGGAGAGTTCACGAGCAGTACTTC. It is translated as CASSQGRGRVHEQYF. Full variable domain (rest looked up from reference TRBV14 and TRBJ2-7): EAGVTQFPSHSVIEKGQTVTLRCDPISGHDNLYWYRRVMGKEIKFLLHFVKESKQDESGMPNNRFLAERTGGTYSTLKVQPAELEDSGVYFCASSQGRGRVHEQYFGPGTRLTVT.